This paragraph covers one T cell receptor (beta chain) sequence. What it binds is unknown. A single record per CDR3 protein comes from TCRdb applying MiXCR to the 5' RACE reads. The repertoire holds some 100,000 distinct CDR3 sequences, roughly 10% seen once, with more than 35% in the top ten. The data belong to a study of T-cell memory formation after mild COVID-19. Study information: For the most part, TCR clusters were specific to one donor. Overall study findings and caveats: A second wave expanding day 15 to 37 was CD4+-biased; contracting clones were balanced. Cross-reactive memory appears to have joined, as suggested by some responding clones showing up in pre-infection memory. Mainly CM and EM harbored the contracting CD4+ clones; mainly EMRA harbored the CD8+ ones.

The J segment lost 4 bases and the V segment lost 0 bases, leaving 9 bases of the junction unmatched. From germline, CDR1 is SGHVS and CDR2 FNYEAQ. The length of the CDR3 is 16 residues. The V gene is TRBV7-6, the J gene TRBJ2-7, with 7 positions matching TRBD1. The source is a man in his late teens or twenties who had mild COVID-19 (a few samples of this study predate the infection). Cell type and time point are not known. The sample was PBMCs or a T cell subset sorted from them (not recorded which). The CDR3 loop is CASSLAIRGPSYEQYF. DNA for the CDR3: TGTGCCAGCAGCTTAGCAATAAGGGGGCCAAGTTACGAGCAGTACTTC.